The 21 T cell receptor beta chains below were found in one sample sequenced in a study of T cells in Graves' hyperthyroidism and ophthalmopathy. Amplified regions were TCR beta CDR3 sequences from RNA transcripts. A set of HTBI primers served as the primers for a first-round RT-PCR of the TCR CDR3. TCRdb called the multiplex PCR reads again in MiXCR, with one record for every CDR3 protein. The repertoire holds fewer than 450,000 distinct CDR3 sequences, roughly 15% seen once, with approximately 19% in the top ten. Sequencing was done on a sample of blood. These receptors were obtained from an older woman with Graves' ophthalmopathy.

This clonotype has a count of ten or more. The chain employs TRBV28 and TRBJ1-1; D is undetermined. Trimming took off 2 bases at V and 11 bases at J, with 9 bases between the two ends. The length of the CDR3 is 11 residues. Germline V lookup: CDR1 MDHEN, CDR2 SYDVKM. The CDR3 protein is CASSLGWAAFF. CDR3 DNA sequence: TGTGCCAGCAGTTTAGGGTGGGCCGCTTTCTTT.

This clonotype has at least ten counts. The chain employs TRBV5-1 and TRBJ2-7, with D unresolved. The CDR3 loop spans 12 amino acids. CDR1 and CDR2 from the germline V gene are SGHRS and YFSETQ. V was cut by 4 bases and J by 7 bases, with 12 bases left in between. The CDR3 loop reads CASSRQSSEQYF. DNA for the CDR3: TGCGCCAGCAGCCGCCAGTCGAGTGAGCAGTACTTC.

This clonotype was observed once. The chain uses TRBV4-2 and TRBJ2-7; D remains ambiguous. This CDR3 comprises 15 residues. Trimming removed 0 bases at V and 0 bases at J, with 9 bases between. The germline gives CDR1 LGHNA, CDR2 YNFKEQ. The CDR3 nucleotides read TGTGCCAGCAGCCAAGATGGAGACGACTCCTACGAGCAGTACTTC. This gives the protein CASSQDGDDSYEQYF.

This clonotype appeared many times. The chain couples TRBV24-1 to TRBJ2-1; 10 bases are shared with TRBD1. The CDR3 covers 15 residues. V lost 4 bases and J lost 6; bases outside the gene matches: 5. Germline V gene sequence: CDR1 KGHDR, CDR2 SFDVKD. CDR3 residues: CATSETGTGVNEQFF. DNA of the CDR3: TGTGCCACCAGTGAGACCGGGACAGGGGTCAATGAGCAGTTCTTC.

This clonotype was counted ten times or more. The chain links TRBV7-9 to TRBJ1-1; D unresolved. The CDR3 spans 16 residues. Germline CDR1 reads SEHNR; CDR2 reads FQNEAQ (reference sequence). The V end was cut by 5 bases, the J end by 0 bases, with 16 bases between. CDR3 loop: CASSQKSGRMNTEAFF. The CDR3 DNA follows: TGTGCCAGCAGCCAAAAATCCGGACGGATGAACACTGAAGCTTTCTTT.

In this sample, this clonotype turned up many times. The V call is TRBV27, the J call TRBJ2-7; TRBD2 agrees at 9 bases. The CDR3 is 16 amino acids. J was trimmed by 0 bases and V by 5 bases; bases with no gene match: 8. Per the germline V gene, CDR1 is MNHEY and CDR2 is SMNVEV (reference sequence). The CDR3 bases are TGTGCCAGCAGTCCGGGGAGTAGCGGGAGCTCCTACGAGCAGTACTTC. Amino acid sequence: CASSPGSSGSSYEQYF.

The J gene is TRBJ2-7, the V gene TRBV2; D is unclear. V was cut by 9 bases and J by 2 bases, with 11 bases left in between. CDR1 and CDR2 from the germline V gene are SNHLY and FYNNEI. This CDR3 has 12 residues. The CDR3 bases are TGTGCCAGTCAGACCACACCCTACGAGCAGTACTTC. This translates into CASQTTPYEQYF.

This clonotype appeared a few times. The rearrangement joins TRBV27 to TRBJ2-1, with D perhaps matching TRBD2 (5 bases). CDR3 length: 15 amino acids. Per germline, CDR1 MNHEY and CDR2 SMNVEV (reference sequence). V was clipped by 4 bases and J by 5 bases, with 15 bases between them. CDR3 region: CASSSVEAAHNEQFF. CDR3 nucleotide sequence: TGTGCCAGCAGTTCCGTGGAGGCCGCGCACAATGAGCAGTTCTTC.

V usage is TRBV24-1 and J usage is TRBJ2-1; no reliable D call. The germline V gene has CDR1 KGHDR and CDR2 SFDVKD. Trimming removed 4 bases at V and 3 bases at J, with 15 bases between. The CDR3 is made up of 16 amino acids. CDR3 nucleotide sequence: TGTGCCACCAGTGACTACCGGGTCCCAGGCTACAATGAGCAGTTCTTC. Its protein is CATSDYRVPGYNEQFF.

This rearrangement joins TRBV18 to TRBJ2-5, with a tentative D call TRBD1 (6 bases). Germline values: CDR1 KGHSH, CDR2 LQKENI. This CDR3 spans 15 amino acids. V lost 2 bases, J lost 1 base, and 11 bases lay in between. The DNA for the CDR3 is TGTGCCAGCTCACCAATACAGGGCTCCCAAGAGACCCAGTACTTC. It is translated as CASSPIQGSQETQYF. The full variable domain, completed using reference TRBV18 and TRBJ2-5, is NAGVMQNPRHLVRRRGQEARLRCSPMKGHSHVYWYRQLPEEGLKFMVYLQKENIIDESGMPKERFSAEFPKEGPSILRIQQVVRGDSAAYFCASSPIQGSQETQYFGPGTRLLVL.

The CDR3 sequence is CAWSPRFGTGENSPLHF. The DNA of the CDR3 is TGTGCCTGGAGTCCACGGTTTGGGACAGGGGAAAATTCACCCCTCCACTTT. The chain employs TRBV30 and TRBJ1-6; 10 bases fit TRBD1. After removal of 2 bases from V and 7 bases from J, the junction contained 11 bases not matched to a gene. The CDR3 consists of 17 residues. Germline CDR1 reads GTSNPN; CDR2 reads SVGIG (reference sequence).

The chain recombines TRBV7-9 with TRBJ1-3; possible D gene TRBD1, 5 bases. From germline, CDR1 is SEHNR and CDR2 FQNEAQ (reference sequence). V dropped 0 bases and J dropped 0 bases, with 15 bases sitting between them. CDR3 length: 18 amino acids. CDR3 nucleotide sequence: TGTGCCAGCAGCTTAGCGAGGGCAGGGCCCATCTCTGGAAACACCATATATTTT. This translates into CASSLARAGPISGNTIYF.

This clonotype occurred a few times. The chain recombines TRBV6-1 with TRBJ2-1; D is unresolved. The CDR3 covers 14 residues. Germline assignment: CDR1 MNHNS and CDR2 SASEGT. The V gene lost 6 bases and the J gene lost 3 bases, with 12 bases spanning the gap. CDR3 coding DNA: TGTGCCAGCAGCAAGACCAAGGACTACAATGAGCAGTTCTTC. It encodes CASSKTKDYNEQFF.

Comments on this clonotype: A read error may account for a junction end that differs from germline. J is TRBJ1-2 and V is TRBV9, with no clear D. Germline loops: CDR1 SGDLS, CDR2 YYNGEE. CDR3 length: 15 amino acids. The CDR3 loop reads CAGSPRATANYGYTF. The CDR3 bases are TGTGCCGGCAGCCCAAGAGCAACCGCTAACTATGGCTACACCTTC.

This clonotype turned up a few times. The rearrangement joins TRBV10-3 to TRBJ2-2; D is perhaps TRBD1 or TRBD2 (5 bases each). With 10 bases removed from V and 0 bases from J, the gap between germline ends came to 15 bases. Germline CDR1 is ENHRY and CDR2 is SYGVKD. This CDR3 comprises 15 residues. This CDR3 reads CANKPGPPNTGELFF. The CDR3, as DNA: TGTGCCAACAAACCGGGACCTCCGAACACCGGGGAGCTGTTTTTT.

This clonotype occurred a few times. This rearrangement joins TRBV30 to TRBJ1-5; TRBD1 might be the D (6 bases). Germline V gene data show CDR1 as GTSNPN and CDR2 as SVGIG (reference sequence). V was cut by 1 base and J by 6 bases, with 10 bases left in between. The CDR3 has 13 residues. CDR3 sequence (DNA): TGTGCCTGGAGTGAATGGGGGGCTCAGCCCCAGCATTTT. Its protein product is CAWSEWGAQPQHF. Drawing the rest from reference TRBV30 and TRBJ1-5, the complete variable domain is SQTIHQWPATLVQPVGSPLSLECTVEGTSNPNLYWYRQAAGRGLQLLFYSVGIGQISSEVPQNLSASRPQDRQFILSSKKLLLSDSGFYLCAWSEWGAQPQHFGDGTRLSIL.

This clonotype was observed many times. CDR3 coding DNA: TGTGCCAGCAGTCGAGGGGTGAATCAGCCCCAGCATTTT. Translating gives CASSRGVNQPQHF. The rearrangement uses TRBV27 and TRBJ1-5, with D maybe TRBD1 (5 bases). Deletions cut 5 bases from V and 4 bases from J, with 9 bases between. CDR3 length: 13 residues. Germline CDR1 reads MNHEY; CDR2 reads SMNVEV (reference sequence).

This chain links TRBV4-2 with TRBJ2-7, with D hard to call. This CDR3 has 14 amino acids. CDR1 and CDR2 (germline): LGHNA, YNFKEQ. Between the trimmed V and J ends, which lost 0 bases and 0 bases, there was a span of 6 bases. CDR3 residues: CASSQEPTSYEQYF. CDR3 in DNA: TGTGCCAGCAGCCAAGAGCCCACCTCCTACGAGCAGTACTTC.

This clonotype showed up many times. CDR3 loop: CASSYADYTDTQYF. The CDR3 coding sequence is TGCGCCAGCAGCTATGCAGATTACACAGATACGCAGTATTTT. The chain carries TRBV5-1 and TRBJ2-3; no clear D. Germline-derived CDR1 and CDR2 are SGHRS and YFSETQ. The CDR3 contains 14 residues. The V end lost 3 bases, the J end lost 2 bases, and 10 bases lay between the germline ends.

This clonotype has ten or more counts. This chain connects TRBV3-1 to TRBJ1-1, with D possibly being TRBD1 (5 bases). CDR3 length: 14 residues. V was trimmed by 6 bases and J by 0 bases, leaving 11 bases between them. Germline V gives CDR1 LGHDT, CDR2 YNNKEL (reference sequence). DNA of the CDR3: TGTGCCAGCAGTCGGACAACGTTGAACACTGAAGCTTTCTTT. Amino acid sequence: CASSRTTLNTEAFF.

This clonotype turned up a few times. This chain uses TRBV19 with TRBJ1-3; no reliable D call. The CDR3 spans 14 residues. Trimming took 9 bases from V and 1 from J, leaving 13 bases between them. CDR1 LNHDA and CDR2 SQIVND come from the germline V gene (reference sequence). In nucleotides, the CDR3 is TGTGCCAGCCAGGATCTAGGGTCTGGAAACACCATATATTTT. Amino acids: CASQDLGSGNTIYF.